Presented here are 32 T cell receptor beta chains from one specimen sequenced in a study of blood T cell repertoires in COVID-19. The repertoire was sequenced with immunoSEQ multiplex PCR; TCRdb's copy has only in-frame clones and lacks some. The sample lists under 300,000 clones, around 89% occurring once. Material: PBMCs or T cells enriched from blood (not recorded which). These receptors were collected from a woman younger than 35 who had recovered from COVID-19.

This clone was recorded once. The CDR3 is CASSFRRNTEAFF. The CDR3 DNA reads as TGTGCCAGCAGTTTTCGCAGGAACACTGAAGCTTTCTTT. J is TRBJ1-1 and V is TRBV27; D call uncertain. The germline V gene has CDR1 MNHEY and CDR2 SMNVEV (reference sequence). This CDR3 contains 13 residues. Trimming removed 3 bases at V and 1 base at J, with 6 bases between.

The chain carries TRBV7-2 and TRBJ2-5, with D perhaps matching TRBD1 (5 bases). Germline CDR1 is SGHTA and CDR2 is FQGNSA. The CDR3 runs 13 residues. The V end was cut by 8 bases, the J end by 0 bases, with 10 bases between. DNA of the CDR3: TGTGCCAGCGGCCCAGGGTACCAAGAGACCCAGTACTTC. Protein product: CASGPGYQETQYF.

The V and J genes are TRBV11-3 and TRBJ2-1; TRBD2 matches at 10 bases. This CDR3 is 16 amino acids long. V lost 1 base to trimming and J lost 10 bases; unmatched junction nucleotides: 10. Germline V CDR1 and CDR2: SGHNT, YENEEA. The CDR3 nucleotides read TGTGCCAGCAGCTTAGGAGCAACTAGCGGGGCCCGGGAGCAGTTCTTC. Its protein product is CASSLGATSGAREQFF. The whole variable domain, remainder taken from reference TRBV11-3 and TRBJ2-1, is EAGVVQSPRYKIIEKKQPVAFWCNPISGHNTLYWYLQNLGQGPELLIRYENEEAVDDSQLPKDRFSAERLKGVDSTLKIQPAELGDSAVYLCASSLGATSGAREQFFGPGTRLTVL.

The V call is TRBV5-1, the J call TRBJ2-6; 9 bases fit TRBD1. This CDR3 contains 16 residues. Germline loops: CDR1 SGHRS, CDR2 YFSETQ. V shed 3 bases, J shed 2 bases, and the junction held 3 bases outside the gene matches. CDR3 DNA sequence: TGCGCCAGCAGCTCCGGGACAGGGACTGGGGCCAACGTCCTGACTTTC. This gives the protein CASSSGTGTGANVLTF. Full variable domain (rest looked up from reference TRBV5-1 and TRBJ2-6): KAGVTQTPRYLIKTRGQQVTLSCSPISGHRSVSWYQQTPGQGLQFLFEYFSETQRNKGNFPGRFSGRQFSNSRSEMNVSTLELGDSALYLCASSSGTGTGANVLTFGAGSRLTVL.

The rearrangement links TRBV5-1 to TRBJ1-1, with a tentative D call TRBD1 (5 bases). CDR3 length equals 18 residues. CDR1 and CDR2 from the germline V gene are SGHRS and YFSETQ. Between the trimmed V and J ends, which lost 4 bases and 1 base, there was a span of 23 bases. Here the CDR3 DNA reads TGCGCCAGCAGCCTTGGAAGGGGCGGAGTGGGGCCGAACACTGAAGCTTTCTTT. Its protein product is CASSLGRGGVGPNTEAFF.

The J gene is TRBJ1-2, the V gene TRBV4-2; 10 positions match TRBD1. V dropped 4 bases and J dropped 6; count of bases not matched to a gene: 2. CDR1 and CDR2 (germline): LGHNA, YNFKEQ. The CDR3 has 13 residues. CDR3 bases: TGTGCCAGCAGCCTAGGGACAGGGGATGGCTACACCTTC. It yields the protein CASSLGTGDGYTF.

The V call is TRBV30, the J call TRBJ1-1; D might be TRBD1 (6 bases). V was shortened by 2 bases and J by 7 bases, with 14 bases between the two germline ends. The CDR3 runs to 13 residues. In germline, CDR1 is GTSNPN, CDR2 SVGIG (reference sequence). The CDR3 loop is CAWSRRGISEAFF. The CDR3 nucleotides read TGTGCCTGGAGTCGCAGGGGTATAAGTGAAGCTTTCTTT.

This clone has a handful of counts. The chain uses TRBV28 and TRBJ1-2; 9 nucleotides agree with TRBD1. CDR1 and CDR2 (germline): MDHEN, SYDVKM. J lost 8 bases, V lost 9 bases, and 16 bases had no gene match. The CDR3 has 15 residues. The CDR3 bases are TGTGCCAGTCGAAGTCCCGGGACAGGGATGGGAGGCTACACCTTC. Protein product: CASRSPGTGMGGYTF.

The chain recombines TRBV5-1 with TRBJ2-4; D unclear. Deletions cut 0 bases from V and 0 bases from J, with 7 bases between. Germline lookup yields CDR1 SGHRS and CDR2 YFSETQ. The CDR3 length is 15 residues. The CDR3 is CASSLGAVAKNIQYF. In DNA form, the CDR3 reads TGCGCCAGCAGCTTGGGTGCGGTAGCCAAAAACATTCAGTACTTC. The full variable domain, with the rest looked up from reference TRBV5-1 and TRBJ2-4, is KAGVTQTPRYLIKTRGQQVTLSCSPISGHRSVSWYQQTPGQGLQFLFEYFSETQRNKGNFPGRFSGRQFSNSRSEMNVSTLELGDSALYLCASSLGAVAKNIQYFGAGTRLSVL.

The V call is TRBV11-2, the J call TRBJ1-2; 7 bases map to TRBD1. J gave up 2 bases and V 0 bases, and 6 bases lay outside the gene matches. The germline gives CDR1 SGHAT, CDR2 FQNNGV. This CDR3 is built from 16 residues. The CDR3: CASSLDSTGLNYGYTF. The CDR3 DNA sequence: TGTGCCAGCAGCTTAGATTCGACAGGGTTGAACTATGGCTACACCTTC.

The rearrangement links TRBV6-5 to TRBJ2-2, with D perhaps TRBD2 (5 bases). Trimming pared 0 bases from V and 4 bases from J, leaving 6 bases between. CDR3 size: 14 residues. Germline values: CDR1 MNHEY, CDR2 SVGAGI. Here the CDR3 reads CASSYSGSTGELFF. For the CDR3, the DNA is TGTGCCAGCAGTTACTCAGGGAGCACCGGGGAGCTGTTTTTT.

The V and J genes are TRBV4-2 and TRBJ2-3; 10 bases line up with TRBD2. Trimming at V came to 0 bases and at J to 8 bases, leaving 8 bases not matched to a gene. The V gene's germline CDR1 is LGHNA and CDR2 YNFKEQ. The CDR3 spans 16 residues. CDR3 residues: CASSQDPSGGAGTQYF. As DNA, the CDR3 is TGTGCCAGCAGCCAAGACCCCAGCGGGGGGGCAGGTACGCAGTATTTT.

The chain joins TRBV18 to TRBJ2-1; TRBD1 might be the D (6 bases). Trimming removed 2 bases at V and 0 bases at J, with 11 bases between. Germline CDR1 is KGHSH and CDR2 is LQKENI. The CDR3 has 16 residues. In nucleotides, the CDR3 is TGTGCCAGCTCACCAAACAGGGCAAGCTCCTACAATGAGCAGTTCTTC. Protein: CASSPNRASSYNEQFF.

The V gene is TRBV28, the J gene TRBJ1-2; 9 nucleotides align to TRBD1. The CDR3 is made up of 16 amino acids. Germline values: CDR1 MDHEN, CDR2 SYDVKM. Germline trimming cut 2 bases from V and 4 bases from J; bases unmatched to any gene: 8. The CDR3 DNA reads as TGTGCCAGCAGTTTACAGGGACAGGGACCTTTCTATGGCTACACCTTC. Translating gives CASSLQGQGPFYGYTF.

This chain links TRBV7-6 with TRBJ2-3; D is perhaps TRBD1 (6 bases). There are 16 residues in the CDR3. V lost 4 bases and J lost 5, with 19 bases in between. CDR1 is SGHVS, CDR2 FNYEAQ, per germline. CDR3 sequence (DNA): TGTGCCAGCAGCTCGAGTATCCAACAGGGTCGAGATACGCAGTATTTT. This sequence encodes CASSSSIQQGRDTQYF.

This sequence joins TRBV6-5 and TRBJ2-1; TRBD1 might be the D (5 bases). Trimming removed 7 bases at V and 10 bases at J, with 20 bases between. Germline CDR1 is MNHEY and CDR2 is SVGAGI. CDR3 length: 14 amino acids. This CDR3 is CASTPPQGWREQFF. Written as DNA, the CDR3 is TGTGCCAGCACCCCCCCGCAGGGATGGCGGGAGCAGTTCTTC.

The chain employs TRBV11-2 and TRBJ2-5; D is uncertain. The CDR3 has 15 residues. V lost 5 bases to trimming and J lost 5 bases, with 18 bases between them. Germline V gives CDR1 SGHAT, CDR2 FQNNGV. The CDR3 loop reads CASSPRLGRWETQYF. The DNA of the CDR3 is TGTGCCAGCAGCCCCCGGCTGGGCCGGTGGGAGACCCAGTACTTC. Variable domain in full (rest from reference TRBV11-2 and TRBJ2-5): EAGVAQSPRYKIIEKRQSVAFWCNPISGHATLYWYQQILGQGPKLLIQFQNNGVVDDSQLPKDRFSAERLKGVDSTLKIQPAKLEDSAVYLCASSPRLGRWETQYFGPGTRLLVL.

The rearrangement uses TRBV19 and TRBJ1-4, with 9 positions matching TRBD1. CDR3 length: 14 residues. Trimming cost V 3 bases and J 8 bases; bases outside gene matches: 4. Germline CDR1 LNHDA, CDR2 SQIVND (reference sequence). CDR3 residues: CASSIGTGPEKLFF. CDR3 nucleotide sequence: TGTGCCAGTAGTATCGGGACAGGGCCCGAAAAACTGTTTTTT.

The rearrangement uses TRBV7-9 and TRBJ2-1, with 13 bases aligning to TRBD2. Trimming cost V 4 bases and J 4 bases; bases outside gene matches: 7. The CDR3 is 17 residues long. Germline loops: CDR1 SEHNR, CDR2 FQNEAQ (reference sequence). DNA of the CDR3: TGTGCCAGCAGCTCCACCGGGACTAGCGGGGTATACAATGAGCAGTTCTTC. It codes for CASSSTGTSGVYNEQFF.

The chain combines TRBV7-9 with TRBJ2-7; 10 nucleotides match TRBD2. CDR1 and CDR2 from the germline V gene are SEHNR and FQNEAQ (reference sequence). The CDR3 spans 16 residues. V lost 5 bases to trimming and J lost 2 bases; unmatched junction nucleotides: 9. CDR3 in DNA: TGTGCCAGCAGCCTGACCGGGACTAGCGCAACCTACGAGCAGTACTTC. It encodes CASSLTGTSATYEQYF.

The J gene is TRBJ2-5, the V gene TRBV7-9, with TRBD2 matching over 7 bases. V lost 1 base to trimming and J lost 5 bases; unmatched junction nucleotides: 7. The CDR3 spans 15 residues. Looked up from germline, CDR1 is SEHNR and CDR2 is FQNEAQ (reference sequence). CDR3 loop: CASSLGTSVWETQYF. The CDR3, as DNA: TGTGCCAGCAGCTTAGGCACTAGCGTTTGGGAGACCCAGTACTTC.

The chain employs TRBV18 and TRBJ1-1; 10 bases match TRBD1. The CDR3 extends over 19 amino acids. V shed 0 bases and J 11 bases; nucleotides not matched to a gene: 21. The germline gives CDR1 KGHSH, CDR2 LQKENI. CDR3 residues: CASSPPFGTGDHLTLKAFF. In nucleotides, the CDR3 is TGTGCCAGCTCACCACCGTTTGGGACAGGGGATCACCTCACGCTCAAGGCTTTCTTT.

The V call is TRBV9, the J call TRBJ2-2, with no clear D. The CDR3 spans 11 residues. The ends were cut back, 2 bases at V and 7 bases at J, with 3 bases in the middle. CDR1 and CDR2 from the germline V gene are SGDLS and YYNGEE. CDR3 DNA: TGTGCCAGCAGCGTCGGCGGGGAGCTGTTTTTT. It is translated as CASSVGGELFF.

The V and J genes are TRBV28 and TRBJ1-5; D gene unclear. The CDR3 loop spans 18 amino acids. The germline gives CDR1 MDHEN, CDR2 SYDVKM. V gave up 2 bases and J gave up 0 bases, with 17 bases separating them. CDR3 loop: CASSLPGGGGGSNQPQHF. Here the CDR3 DNA reads TGTGCCAGCAGTTTACCAGGTGGAGGTGGTGGTAGCAATCAGCCCCAGCATTTT.

V and J are TRBV4-1 and TRBJ1-5; D unresolved. The V end was cut by 5 bases, the J end by 4 bases, with 6 bases between. The CDR3 totals 12 residues. Germline-derived CDR1 and CDR2 are MGHRA and YSYEKL. CDR3 region: CASSEGNQPQHF. The CDR3 DNA reads as TGCGCCAGCAGCGAGGGTAATCAGCCCCAGCATTTT.

Notes on this clone: Other DNA variants within this sample encode the same CDR3. The chain has TRBV27 and TRBJ1-2, with D maybe TRBD1 (5 bases). V gave up 5 bases and J gave up 5 bases, with 9 bases separating them. Germline loops: CDR1 MNHEY, CDR2 SMNVEV (reference sequence). This CDR3 region has 12 residues. The CDR3 bases are TGTGCCAGCAGTACCCAGGGTTATGGCTACACCTTC. Protein: CASSTQGYGYTF.

For the CDR3, the DNA is TGTGCCAGTAGTATATTAGAAGGGAGTAACTATGGCTACACCTTC. It specifies CASSILEGSNYGYTF. The chain links TRBV19 to TRBJ1-2; D is unclear. CDR1 LNHDA and CDR2 SQIVND come from the germline V gene (reference sequence). Trimming removed 2 bases at V and 1 base at J, with 11 bases between. The CDR3 contains 15 residues.

This sequence joins TRBV6-5 and TRBJ2-5, with TRBD1 matching 7 bases. J was trimmed by 2 bases and V by 1 base; bases with no gene match: 4. CDR3 length: 15 amino acids. The germline gives CDR1 MNHEY, CDR2 SVGAGI. CDR3 loop: CASSYFGTVQETQYF. Written as DNA, the CDR3 is TGTGCCAGCAGTTACTTTGGGACAGTACAAGAGACCCAGTACTTC.

The gene calls are TRBV6-5 and TRBJ2-1; a weak D match, TRBD1 (6 bases). The length of the CDR3 is 15 residues. Trimming pared 5 bases from V and 8 bases from J, leaving 19 bases between. CDR1 is MNHEY, CDR2 SVGAGI, per germline. The CDR3 protein is CASSRTGHPNHEQFF. The CDR3 DNA sequence: TGTGCCAGCAGTAGAACGGGACACCCAAACCATGAGCAGTTCTTC.

The V call is TRBV9, the J call TRBJ2-3; a weak D match, TRBD1 (6 bases). V was pared by 3 bases and J by 2 bases, with 7 bases between. The length of the CDR3 is 13 residues. Germline values: CDR1 SGDLS, CDR2 YYNGEE. DNA of the CDR3: TGTGCCAGCAGCGGGGACAACACAGATACGCAGTATTTT. Its translation is CASSGDNTDTQYF.

The chain combines TRBV7-8 with TRBJ1-2, with 10 bases aligning to TRBD1. V lost 6 bases, J lost 5 bases, and 3 bases stayed unmatched. Germline assignment: CDR1 SGHVS and CDR2 FQNEAQ. This CDR3 is 13 amino acids long. CDR3 sequence reads: CASRVGQGYGYTF. CDR3 DNA sequence: TGTGCCAGCAGGGTGGGACAGGGGTATGGCTACACCTTC.

This sequence joins TRBV5-4 and TRBJ2-7; TRBD1 matches at 10 bases. This CDR3 spans 14 amino acids. The germline V gene encodes CDR1 SGHNT and CDR2 YYREEE (reference sequence). The J segment lost 4 bases and the V segment lost 4 bases, leaving 5 bases of the junction unmatched. CDR3 nucleotide sequence: TGTGCCAGCAGCCTCGACAGGGGGCGGTACGAGCAGTACTTC. Its protein product is CASSLDRGRYEQYF.